Each of the 3 T cell receptor gamma chains below was sequenced from the same sample in a study of gamma-delta T cells after stem cell transplantation. TCRdb re-called the RT-PCR reads with CATT. Of thousands of gamma-chain clones in the sample, approximately 4.9% were seen once. Sequencing used gamma-delta T cells. The receptor source for this set is a human donor. It is not recorded whose cells these are; they may come from a transplant donor.

V gene TRGV4 combines with J gene TRGJ1 or TRGJ2. Germline V CDR1 and CDR2: EGSTGY, YDSYTSSV. Germline trimming cut 0 bases from V and 5 bases from J; bases unmatched to any gene: 1. CDR3 size: 12 residues. CDR3 nucleotide sequence: TGTGCCACCTGGGATGGGCATTATAAGAAACTCTTT. Its translation is CATWDGHYKKLF.

The chain uses TRGV8 and TRGJ1 or TRGJ2. The CDR3 extends over 13 amino acids. V was pared by 0 bases and J by 6 bases, with 5 bases of the junction left unmatched. Per germline, CDR1 VENAVY and CDR2 YDSYNSRV. CDR3 sequence: CATWDRLTYKKLF. The CDR3 coding sequence is TGTGCCACCTGGGATAGGCTAACTTATAAGAAACTCTTT.

The sample holds a few counts of this clone. The chain couples TRGV2 to TRGJ1 or TRGJ2. The CDR3 has 15 residues. The V segment lost 0 bases and the J segment 2 bases; nucleotides outside the gene matches: 7. Germline V gene sequence: CDR1 EGSNGY, CDR2 YDSYNSKV. CDR3 protein: CATWDGPGYYYKKLF. The CDR3, as DNA: TGTGCCACCTGGGACGGGCCAGGTTATTATTATAAGAAACTCTTT.